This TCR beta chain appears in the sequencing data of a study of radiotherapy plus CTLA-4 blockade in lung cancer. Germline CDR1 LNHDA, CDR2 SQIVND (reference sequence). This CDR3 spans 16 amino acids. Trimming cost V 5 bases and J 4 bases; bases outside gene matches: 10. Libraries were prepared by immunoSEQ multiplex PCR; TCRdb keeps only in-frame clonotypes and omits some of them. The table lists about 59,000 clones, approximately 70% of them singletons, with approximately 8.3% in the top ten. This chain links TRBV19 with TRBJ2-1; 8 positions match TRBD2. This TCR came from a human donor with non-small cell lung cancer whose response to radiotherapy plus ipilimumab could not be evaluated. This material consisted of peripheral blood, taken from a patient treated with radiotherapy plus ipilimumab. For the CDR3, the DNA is TGTGCCAGTAGTCCCCGGGGGGGGGACGGTTACAATGAGCAGTTCTTC. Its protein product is CASSPRGGDGYNEQFF.